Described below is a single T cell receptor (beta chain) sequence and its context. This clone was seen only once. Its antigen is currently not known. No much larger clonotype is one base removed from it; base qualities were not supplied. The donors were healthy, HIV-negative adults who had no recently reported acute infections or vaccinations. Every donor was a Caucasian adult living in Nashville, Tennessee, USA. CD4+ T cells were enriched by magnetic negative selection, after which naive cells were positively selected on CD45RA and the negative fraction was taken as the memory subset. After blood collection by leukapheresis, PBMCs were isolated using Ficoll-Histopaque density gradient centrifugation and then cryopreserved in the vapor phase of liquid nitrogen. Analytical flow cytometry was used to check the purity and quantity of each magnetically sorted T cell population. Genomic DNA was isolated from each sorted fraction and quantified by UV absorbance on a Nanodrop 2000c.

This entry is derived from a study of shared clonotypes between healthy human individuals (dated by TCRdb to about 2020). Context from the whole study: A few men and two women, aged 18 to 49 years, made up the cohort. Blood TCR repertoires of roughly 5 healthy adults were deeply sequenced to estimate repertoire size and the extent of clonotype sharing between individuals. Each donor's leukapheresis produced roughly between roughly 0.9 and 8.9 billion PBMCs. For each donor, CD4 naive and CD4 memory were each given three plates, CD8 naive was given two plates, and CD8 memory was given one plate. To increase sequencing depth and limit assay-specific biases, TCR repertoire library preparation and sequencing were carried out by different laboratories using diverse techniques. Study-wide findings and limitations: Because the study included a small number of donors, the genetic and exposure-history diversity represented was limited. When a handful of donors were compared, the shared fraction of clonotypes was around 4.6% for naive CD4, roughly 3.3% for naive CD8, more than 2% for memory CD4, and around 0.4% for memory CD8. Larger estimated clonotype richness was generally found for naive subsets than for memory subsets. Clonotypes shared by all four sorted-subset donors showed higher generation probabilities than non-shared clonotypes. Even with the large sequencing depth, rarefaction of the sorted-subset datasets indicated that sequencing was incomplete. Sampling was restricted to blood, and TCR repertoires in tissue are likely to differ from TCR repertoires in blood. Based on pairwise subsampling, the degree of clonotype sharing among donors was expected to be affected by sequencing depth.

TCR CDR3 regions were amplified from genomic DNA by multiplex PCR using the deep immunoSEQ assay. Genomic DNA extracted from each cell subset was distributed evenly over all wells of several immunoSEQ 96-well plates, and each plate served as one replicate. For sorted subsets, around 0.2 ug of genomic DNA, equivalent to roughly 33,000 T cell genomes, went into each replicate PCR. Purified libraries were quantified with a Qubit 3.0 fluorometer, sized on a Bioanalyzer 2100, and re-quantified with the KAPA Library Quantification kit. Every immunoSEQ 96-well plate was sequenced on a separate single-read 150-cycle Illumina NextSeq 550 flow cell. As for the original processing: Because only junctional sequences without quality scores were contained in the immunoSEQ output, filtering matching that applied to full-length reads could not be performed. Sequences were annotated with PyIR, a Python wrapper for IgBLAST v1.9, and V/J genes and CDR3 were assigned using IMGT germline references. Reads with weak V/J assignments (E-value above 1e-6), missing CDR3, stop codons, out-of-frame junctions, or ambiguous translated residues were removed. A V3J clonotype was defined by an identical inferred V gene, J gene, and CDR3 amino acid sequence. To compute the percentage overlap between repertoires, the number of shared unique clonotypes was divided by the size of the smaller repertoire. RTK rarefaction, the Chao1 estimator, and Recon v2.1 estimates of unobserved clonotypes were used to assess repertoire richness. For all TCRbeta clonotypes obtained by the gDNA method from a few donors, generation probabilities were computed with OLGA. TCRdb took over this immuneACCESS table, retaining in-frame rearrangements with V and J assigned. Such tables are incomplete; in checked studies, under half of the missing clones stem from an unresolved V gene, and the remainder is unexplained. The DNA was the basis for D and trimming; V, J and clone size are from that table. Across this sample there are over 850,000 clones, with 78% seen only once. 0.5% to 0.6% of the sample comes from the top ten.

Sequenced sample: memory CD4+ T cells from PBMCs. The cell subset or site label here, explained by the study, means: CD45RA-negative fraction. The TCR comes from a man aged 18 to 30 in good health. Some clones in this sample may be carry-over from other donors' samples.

Here is the DNA: TGTGCCAGCAGCGTAGAGGCGGGACAGTCCTTCTACGAGCAGTACTTC. Its protein is CASSVEAGQSFYEQYF. The chain links TRBV9 with TRBJ2-7; possibly the D gene is TRBD1, per 7 matching bases. The CDR3 holds 16 amino acids from the cysteine to the phenylalanine. This entry keeps only the CDR3 DNA: 48 bases, framed from base 1. V is pared back by 0 bases and J by 3 bases, with 16 bases lying between the germline termini. For CDR1 and CDR2, the germline V gene lists SGDLS and YYNGEE.